Below are 13 T cell receptor beta chains sequenced from a single sample in a study of cytomegalovirus exposure and HLA in healthy donors. This PCR relied on a set of 60 Vbeta primers and 13 Jbeta primers. Measured with immunoSEQ multiplex PCR; TCRdb has only the in-frame clones, and not every one. This sample has 120,000 or so clones, with about four fifths found just once. The sample taken for sequencing was PBMCs. The receptors were sampled from an older woman in good health and CMV-seropositive.

The CDR3 nucleotides read TGTGCCAGCTCAACAACCATACAGGGAAACTATGGCTACACCTTC. Protein product: CASSTTIQGNYGYTF. This chain links TRBV18 with TRBJ1-2; possibly TRBD1 for D (6 bases). The germline V gene encodes CDR1 KGHSH and CDR2 LQKENI. The ends were cut back, 5 bases at V and 2 bases at J, with 15 bases in the middle. The CDR3 has 15 amino acids. Combining the CDR3 with reference TRBV18 and TRBJ1-2 gives the whole variable domain NAGVMQNPRHLVRRRGQEARLRCSPMKGHSHVYWYRQLPEEGLKFMVYLQKENIIDESGMPKERFSAEFPKEGPSILRIQQVVRGDSAAYFCASSTTIQGNYGYTFGSGTRLTVV.

This clone has a handful of counts. The genes are TRBV2 and TRBJ1-5, with no clear D. CDR3 length: 15 amino acids. CDR1 is SNHLY, CDR2 FYNNEI, per germline. V lost 5 bases, J lost 0 bases, and 11 bases lay in between. CDR3 sequence (DNA): TGTGCCAGCAGTAGGGCGGGATATAGCAATCAGCCCCAGCATTTT. Its translation is CASSRAGYSNQPQHF. Using reference TRBV2 and TRBJ1-5 for the parts outside the CDR3, the full variable domain is EPEVTQTPSHQVTQMGQEVILRCVPISNHLYFYWYRQILGQKVEFLVSFYNNEISEKSEIFDDQFSVERPDGSNFTLKIRSTKLEDSAMYFCASSRAGYSNQPQHFGDGTRLSIL.

The rearrangement links TRBV5-1 to TRBJ2-7, with 14 bases matching TRBD2. This CDR3 contains 19 residues. The V gene end was trimmed by 4 bases and the J gene end by 2 bases; junction bases not matched to a gene: 14. Germline V gene lookup returns CDR1 SGHRS and CDR2 YFSETQ. The CDR3 region is CASSRGTSGSAQPTYEQYF. The CDR3 DNA follows: TGCGCCAGCAGCAGGGGGACTAGCGGGAGCGCTCAACCTACCTACGAGCAGTACTTC. Based on the CDR3 plus reference TRBV5-1 and TRBJ2-7, the full variable domain is KAGVTQTPRYLIKTRGQQVTLSCSPISGHRSVSWYQQTPGQGLQFLFEYFSETQRNKGNFPGRFSGRQFSNSRSEMNVSTLELGDSALYLCASSRGTSGSAQPTYEQYFGPGTRLTVT.

This chain joins TRBV27 and TRBJ2-3, with D possibly TRBD2 on 6 matching bases. V lost 5 bases and J lost 4, with 28 bases in between. There are 19 residues in the CDR3. CDR1 and CDR2 from the germline V gene are MNHEY and SMNVEV (reference sequence). The CDR3 bases are TGTGCCAGCAGTCCGCGTTTCGGGGGAGCGGGCATAGAATCAGATACGCAGTATTTT. As protein: CASSPRFGGAGIESDTQYF.

CDR3 nucleotide sequence: TGTGCCAGCAGCCAGACTTACTACGAGCAGTACTTC. Translated, it gives CASSQTYYEQYF. The V call is TRBV14, the J call TRBJ2-7; D uncertain. V was trimmed by 3 bases and J by 3 bases, leaving 6 bases between them. Germline V gives CDR1 SGHDN, CDR2 FVKESK. The CDR3 has 12 amino acids.

The chain couples TRBV27 to TRBJ2-1, with D unclear. CDR1 MNHEY and CDR2 SMNVEV come from the germline V gene (reference sequence). V lost 0 bases and J 0 bases, leaving 6 bases between the germline ends. The CDR3 is 15 residues long. The CDR3 DNA is TGTGCCAGCAGTTTATCAAGGAGCTCCTACAATGAGCAGTTCTTC. It translates to CASSLSRSSYNEQFF.

V is TRBV19 and J is TRBJ1-3, with no clear D. Germline V CDR1 and CDR2: LNHDA, SQIVND (reference sequence). This CDR3 contains 14 residues. The ends were cut back, 4 bases at V and 0 bases at J, with 7 bases in the middle. This CDR3 reads CASSTLNSGNTIYF. The CDR3 DNA reads TGTGCCAGTAGTACCTTAAACTCTGGAAACACCATATATTTT.

This chain uses TRBV19 with TRBJ1-3, with a possible D match to TRBD1 (5 bases). CDR3 length: 15 residues. Trimming removed 8 bases at V and 0 bases at J, with 14 bases between. Germline V gene data show CDR1 as LNHDA and CDR2 as SQIVND (reference sequence). The chain's CDR3 is CASAWGLTSGNTIYF. The CDR3, as DNA: TGTGCCAGTGCCTGGGGACTGACCTCTGGAAACACCATATATTTT. The variable domain in full, completed from reference TRBV19 and TRBJ1-3, reads DGGITQSPKYLFRKEGQNVTLSCEQNLNHDAMYWYRQDPGQGLRLIYYSQIVNDFQKGDIAEGYSVSREKKESFPLTVTSAQKNPTAFYLCASAWGLTSGNTIYFGEGSWLTVV.

Details on this clone: The same CDR3 arises from other DNA sequences in this sample as well. The chain joins TRBV5-4 to TRBJ1-1; D perhaps matches TRBD1 (6 bases). CDR1 SGHNT and CDR2 YYREEE come from the germline V gene (reference sequence). CDR3 length: 14 residues. V lost 7 bases to trimming and J lost 0 bases, with 13 bases between them. The CDR3 DNA reads as TGTGCCAGCGCTTCAGGGGTGATGAACACTGAAGCTTTCTTT. Its protein product is CASASGVMNTEAFF.

The chain combines TRBV28 with TRBJ2-3; 9 bases agree with TRBD1. The CDR3 contains 14 residues. Germline CDR1 is MDHEN and CDR2 is SYDVKM. The V gene end was trimmed by 6 bases and the J gene end by 3 bases; junction bases not matched to a gene: 4. CDR3: CASSRTGATDTQYF. The CDR3 coding sequence is TGTGCCAGCAGCCGGACAGGGGCGACAGATACGCAGTATTTT.

CDR3 in amino acids: CATSSGDSLAQETQYF. In DNA, the CDR3 is TGTGCCACCAGCAGCGGGGATTCATTGGCCCAAGAGACCCAGTACTTC. V and J are TRBV15 and TRBJ2-5, with D perhaps TRBD2 (5 bases). Germline V gene sequence: CDR1 LNHNV, CDR2 YYDKDF (reference sequence). The CDR3 sequence is 16 residues long. Trimming stripped 3 bases from V and 1 base from J, with 15 bases between. The full variable domain, its missing parts supplied by reference TRBV15 and TRBJ2-5, is DAMVIQNPRYQVTQFGKPVTLSCSQTLNHNVMYWYQQKSSQAPKLLFHYYDKDFNNEADTPDNFQSRRPNTSFCFLDIRSPGLGDTAMYLCATSSGDSLAQETQYFGPGTRLLVL.

The chain has TRBV6-1 and TRBJ1-5; maybe TRBD1 (6 bases). The CDR3 contains 14 residues. Germline-derived CDR1 and CDR2 are MNHNS and SASEGT. Trimming removed 9 bases from V and 1 base from J, with 13 bases in between. This CDR3 is CASQVGASNQPQHF. CDR3 DNA sequence: TGTGCCAGTCAAGTGGGGGCAAGCAATCAGCCCCAGCATTTT.

The V call is TRBV5-4, the J call TRBJ1-2; TRBD1 might be the D (6 bases). Looked up from germline, CDR1 is SGHNT and CDR2 is YYREEE (reference sequence). V shed 6 bases and J shed 5 bases, with 17 bases lying between them. The CDR3 extends over 14 amino acids. This CDR3 is CASNKGQGEYGYTF. Written as DNA, the CDR3 is TGTGCCAGCAACAAGGGACAAGGGGAGTATGGCTACACCTTC.